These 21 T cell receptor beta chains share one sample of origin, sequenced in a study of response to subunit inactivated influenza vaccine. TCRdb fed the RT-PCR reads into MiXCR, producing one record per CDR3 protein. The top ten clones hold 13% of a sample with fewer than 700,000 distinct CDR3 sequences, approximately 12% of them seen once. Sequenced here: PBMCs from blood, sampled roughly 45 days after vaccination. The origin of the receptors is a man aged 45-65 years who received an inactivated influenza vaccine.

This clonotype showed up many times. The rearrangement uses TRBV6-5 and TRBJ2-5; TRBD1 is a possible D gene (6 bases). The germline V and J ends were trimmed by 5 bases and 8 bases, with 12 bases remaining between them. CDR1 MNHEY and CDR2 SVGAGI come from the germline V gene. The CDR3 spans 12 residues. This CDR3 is CASSPGVETQYF. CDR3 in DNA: TGTGCCAGCAGTCCAGGGGTTGAAACCCAGTACTTC.

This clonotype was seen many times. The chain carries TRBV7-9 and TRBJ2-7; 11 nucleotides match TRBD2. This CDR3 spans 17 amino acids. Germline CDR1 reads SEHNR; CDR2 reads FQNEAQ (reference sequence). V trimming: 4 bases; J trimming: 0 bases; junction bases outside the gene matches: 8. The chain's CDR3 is CASSSGLADMDSYEQYF. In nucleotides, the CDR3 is TGTGCCAGCAGCTCGGGACTAGCGGATATGGACTCCTACGAGCAGTACTTC.

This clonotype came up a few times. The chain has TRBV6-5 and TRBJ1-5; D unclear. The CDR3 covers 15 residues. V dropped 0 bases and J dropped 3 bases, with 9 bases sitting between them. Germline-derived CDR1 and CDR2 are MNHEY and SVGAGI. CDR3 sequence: CASSYSSGPNQPQHF. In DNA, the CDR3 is TGTGCCAGCAGTTACTCATCAGGCCCCAATCAGCCCCAGCATTTT.

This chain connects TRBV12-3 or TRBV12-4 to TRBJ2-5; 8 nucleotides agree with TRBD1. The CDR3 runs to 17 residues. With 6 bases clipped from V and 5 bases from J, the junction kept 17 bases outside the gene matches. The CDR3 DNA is TGTGCCAGCAGCTTTATAGGGGGCCAGGGGGCTCGGGAGACCCAGTACTTC. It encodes CASSFIGGQGARETQYF.

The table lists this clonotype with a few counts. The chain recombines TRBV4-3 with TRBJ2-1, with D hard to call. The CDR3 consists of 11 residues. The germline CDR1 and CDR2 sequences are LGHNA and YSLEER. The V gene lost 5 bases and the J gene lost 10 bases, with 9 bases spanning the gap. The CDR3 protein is CASSTATEQFF. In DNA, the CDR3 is TGCGCCAGCAGCACAGCCACAGAGCAGTTCTTC.

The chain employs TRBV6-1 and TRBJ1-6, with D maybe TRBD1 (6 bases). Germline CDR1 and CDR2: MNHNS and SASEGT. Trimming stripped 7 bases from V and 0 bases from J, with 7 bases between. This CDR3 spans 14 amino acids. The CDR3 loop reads CASKGGSYNSPLHF. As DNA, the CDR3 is TGTGCCAGCAAAGGGGGCTCCTATAATTCACCCCTCCACTTT.

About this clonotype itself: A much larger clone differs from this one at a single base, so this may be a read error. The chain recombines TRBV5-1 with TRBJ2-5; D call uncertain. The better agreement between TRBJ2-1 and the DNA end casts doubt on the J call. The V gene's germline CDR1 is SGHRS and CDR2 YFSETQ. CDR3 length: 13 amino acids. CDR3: CASSPEDQETQFF. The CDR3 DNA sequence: TGCGCCAGCAGCCCCGAGGACCAAGAGACCCAGTTCTTC.

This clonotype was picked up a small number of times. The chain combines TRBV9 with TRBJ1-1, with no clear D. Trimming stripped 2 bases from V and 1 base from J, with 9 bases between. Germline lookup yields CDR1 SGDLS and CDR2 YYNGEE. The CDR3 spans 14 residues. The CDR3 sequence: CASSVFGSNTEAFF. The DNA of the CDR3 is TGTGCCAGCAGCGTTTTTGGTTCGAACACTGAAGCTTTCTTT.

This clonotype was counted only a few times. In DNA form, the CDR3 reads TGCGCCAGCAGCGCGATGCCGTCTGGCTACACCTTC. Translated, it gives CASSAMPSGYTF. The genes are TRBV5-1 and TRBJ1-2; D unresolved. The germline gives CDR1 SGHRS, CDR2 YFSETQ. CDR3 size: 12 residues. V was cut by 4 bases and J by 7 bases, with 11 bases left in between. Combining the CDR3 with reference TRBV5-1 and TRBJ1-2 gives the whole variable domain KAGVTQTPRYLIKTRGQQVTLSCSPISGHRSVSWYQQTPGQGLQFLFEYFSETQRNKGNFPGRFSGRQFSNSRSEMNVSTLELGDSALYLCASSAMPSGYTFGSGTRLTVV.

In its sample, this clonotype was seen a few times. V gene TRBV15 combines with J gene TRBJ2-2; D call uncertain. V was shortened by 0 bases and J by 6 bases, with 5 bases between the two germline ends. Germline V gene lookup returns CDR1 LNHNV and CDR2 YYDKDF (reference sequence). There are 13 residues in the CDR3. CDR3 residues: CATSRDRPGELFF. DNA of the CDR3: TGTGCCACCAGCAGAGATCGCCCCGGGGAGCTGTTTTTT.

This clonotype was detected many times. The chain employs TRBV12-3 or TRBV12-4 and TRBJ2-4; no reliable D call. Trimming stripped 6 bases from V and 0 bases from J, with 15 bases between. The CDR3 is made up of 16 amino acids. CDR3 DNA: TGTGCCAGCAGCACTATCCAGTCCAGAGCCAAAAACATTCAGTACTTC. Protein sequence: CASSTIQSRAKNIQYF.

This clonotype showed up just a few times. DNA for the CDR3: TGCGCCAGCAGCCAAGGTGACAGCGTCTATGGCTACACCTTC. Protein product: CASSQGDSVYGYTF. The V gene is TRBV4-1, the J gene TRBJ1-2; perhaps TRBD1 as D (5 bases). Trimming stripped 1 base from V and 4 bases from J, with 10 bases between. This CDR3 region has 14 residues. Germline CDR1 is MGHRA and CDR2 is YSYEKL.

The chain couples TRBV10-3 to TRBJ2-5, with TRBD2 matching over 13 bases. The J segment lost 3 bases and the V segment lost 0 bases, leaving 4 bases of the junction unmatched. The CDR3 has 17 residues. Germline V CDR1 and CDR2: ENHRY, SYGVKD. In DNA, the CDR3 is TGTGCCATCAGTGAGTCGACTAGCGGGGGGTCGAAAGAGACCCAGTACTTC. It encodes CAISESTSGGSKETQYF.

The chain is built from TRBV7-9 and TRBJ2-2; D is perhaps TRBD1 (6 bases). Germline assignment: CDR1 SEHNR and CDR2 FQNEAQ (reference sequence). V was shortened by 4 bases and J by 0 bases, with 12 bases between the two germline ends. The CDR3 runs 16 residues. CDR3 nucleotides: TGTGCCAGCAGCTCCTCTGGGACAACGAACACCGGGGAGCTGTTTTTT. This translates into CASSSSGTTNTGELFF.

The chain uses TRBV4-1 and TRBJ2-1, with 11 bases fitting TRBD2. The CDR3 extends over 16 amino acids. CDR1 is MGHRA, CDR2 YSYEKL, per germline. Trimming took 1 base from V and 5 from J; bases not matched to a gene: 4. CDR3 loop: CASSQGLAGLHNEQFF. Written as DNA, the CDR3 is TGCGCCAGCAGCCAAGGACTAGCGGGACTTCACAATGAGCAGTTCTTC.

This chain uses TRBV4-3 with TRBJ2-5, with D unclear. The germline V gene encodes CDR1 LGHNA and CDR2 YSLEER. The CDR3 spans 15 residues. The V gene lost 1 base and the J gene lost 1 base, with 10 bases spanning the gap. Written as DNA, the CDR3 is TGCGCCAGCAGCCAAGCTTTTGGCAGCCAAGAGACCCAGTACTTC. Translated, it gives CASSQAFGSQETQYF.

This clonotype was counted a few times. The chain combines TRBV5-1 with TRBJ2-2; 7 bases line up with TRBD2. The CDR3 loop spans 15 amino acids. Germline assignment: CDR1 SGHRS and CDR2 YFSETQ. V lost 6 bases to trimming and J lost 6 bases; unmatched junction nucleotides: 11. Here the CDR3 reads CASKAIGGSAGELFF. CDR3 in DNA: TGCGCCAGCAAAGCTATTGGCGGGAGCGCCGGGGAGCTGTTTTTT.

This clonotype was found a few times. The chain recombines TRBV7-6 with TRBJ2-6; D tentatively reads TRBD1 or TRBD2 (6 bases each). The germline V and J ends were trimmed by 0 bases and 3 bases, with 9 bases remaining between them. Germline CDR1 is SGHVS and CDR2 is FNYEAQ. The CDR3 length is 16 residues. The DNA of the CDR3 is TGTGCCAGCAGCTTAGCACAGGGAGGTGGGGCCAACGTCCTGACTTTC. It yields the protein CASSLAQGGGANVLTF.

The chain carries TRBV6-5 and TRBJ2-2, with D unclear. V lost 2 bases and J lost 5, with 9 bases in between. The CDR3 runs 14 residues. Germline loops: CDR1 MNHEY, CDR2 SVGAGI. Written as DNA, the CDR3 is TGTGCCAGCAGTTACATAGGAAGGACCGGGGAGCTGTTTTTT. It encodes CASSYIGRTGELFF.

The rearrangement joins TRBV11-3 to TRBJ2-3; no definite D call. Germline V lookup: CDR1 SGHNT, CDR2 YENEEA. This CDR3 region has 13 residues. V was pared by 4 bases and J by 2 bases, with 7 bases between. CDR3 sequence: CASSWGFTDTQYF. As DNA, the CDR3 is TGTGCCAGCAGCTGGGGATTCACAGATACGCAGTATTTT.

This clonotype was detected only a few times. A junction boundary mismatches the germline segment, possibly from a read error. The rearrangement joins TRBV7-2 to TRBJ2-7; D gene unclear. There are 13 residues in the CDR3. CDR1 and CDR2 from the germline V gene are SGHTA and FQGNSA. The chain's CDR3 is CASSLPSWPIRNF. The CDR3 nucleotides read TGTGCCAGCAGCCTACCAAGTTGGCCGATAAGGAACTTC. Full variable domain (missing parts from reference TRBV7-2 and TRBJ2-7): GAGVSQSPSNKVTEKGKDVELRCDPISGHTALYWYRQSLGQGLEFLIYFQGNSAPDKSGLPSDRFSAERTGGSVSTLTIQRTQQEDSAVYLCASSLPSWPIRNFGPGTRLTVT.